This T cell receptor beta chain was documented in a study of OX40 agonist ivuxolimab in advanced cancers. Background on the study: Ivuxolimab, which is an agonistic anti-OX40 (CD134) antibody, was administered to the patients.

Samples of blood were obtained at baseline, on cycle 4 day 1, and on cycle 7 day 1. Trimming cost V 5 bases and J 2 bases; bases outside gene matches: 5. Germline-derived CDR1 and CDR2 are WSHSY and SAAADI. CDR3 length: 15 residues. Generated by immunoSEQ multiplex PCR, the TCRdb table keeps only in-frame clones and is missing some. The data hold under 100,000 clones, with around 90% observed a single time. The chain is built from TRBV10-2 and TRBJ2-7; 11 bases fit TRBD1. The sample was CD4+ or CD8+ T cells sorted from blood, taken in a trial of the OX40 agonist ivuxolimab. This receptor was obtained from an adult with an advanced solid tumor such as melanoma, head and neck, liver or kidney cancer. The CDR3 here is CASSLSGQGAYEQYF. The DNA of the CDR3 is TGCGCCAGCAGTCTGTCGGGACAGGGGGCCTACGAGCAGTACTTC.